This TCR beta chain was observed in a study of blood T cells in healthy people across ages. Study as a whole: Capture by template switching was about one barcoded beta molecule per two T cells.

The use of a sample-barcoded 5' primer and a J-beta primer mix characterized a second PCR of about 7 to 12 cycles. Each cDNA molecule received a tag from a template-switch adaptor that had 12 random nucleotides. TCRdb ran MiXCR on the 5' RACE reads and lists one entry per CDR3 protein. Of some 900,000 distinct CDR3 sequences in the sample, roughly 50% were seen once. Study results and limitations: Both higher diversity and more naive CD4+ cells marked long-lived donors when set against aged donors.

CDR1 is SGHKS and CDR2 is YYEKEE in the germline V gene (reference sequence). Trimming pared 4 bases from V and 3 bases from J, leaving 11 bases between. This CDR3 has 14 residues. This clonotype was observed a handful of times. Its cognate antigen is unknown. Peripheral blood, about 9.8 milliliters per donor, was collected. Sequencing used blood. The TCR comes from a man aged 25-45 years in good health. The chain has TRBV5-5 and TRBJ1-5; D not certain. Here the CDR3 reads CASSRTEDNQPQHF. CDR3 DNA sequence: TGTGCCAGCAGCAGGACGGAGGACAATCAGCCCCAGCATTTT.